Below are 25 T cell receptor beta chains sequenced from a single sample in a study of cytomegalovirus exposure and HLA in healthy donors. Both 60 Vbeta primers and 13 Jbeta primers went into the PCR. Clones were sequenced by immunoSEQ multiplex PCR, and TCRdb holds only the in-frame ones, with some missing. The repertoire table contains about 170,000 clones. Sequences were obtained from PBMCs. All receptors derive from a woman aged 60-70 years in good health and CMV-seronegative.

The CDR3 bases are TGCGCCAGCAGCTTGGCCTCAGGGTCGGAGACCCAGTACTTC. Its protein product is CASSLASGSETQYF. The genes are TRBV5-1 and TRBJ2-5; TRBD1 is a possible D gene (5 bases). The germline V gene encodes CDR1 SGHRS and CDR2 YFSETQ. V was cut by 0 bases and J by 5 bases, with 11 bases left in between. The CDR3 is made up of 14 amino acids.

This chain uses TRBV29-1 with TRBJ2-1; D perhaps matches TRBD1 (6 bases). Trimming removed 7 bases at V and 15 bases at J, with 19 bases between. Looked up from germline, CDR1 is SQVTM and CDR2 is ANQGSEA. The length of the CDR3 is 11 residues. CDR3 protein: CSAWTASSGFF. The CDR3 region has the DNA TGCAGCGCCTGGACAGCCTCAAGTGGGTTCTTC.

The chain joins TRBV4-3 to TRBJ2-2, with D possibly being TRBD1 (5 bases). V was shortened by 3 bases and J by 4 bases, with 12 bases between the two germline ends. This CDR3 has 15 residues. The germline V gene encodes CDR1 LGHNA and CDR2 YSLEER. The CDR3 loop is CASSQFQGITGELFF. The DNA for the CDR3 is TGCGCCAGCAGCCAGTTCCAGGGAATCACCGGGGAGCTGTTTTTT.

The chain is built from TRBV5-5 and TRBJ2-7; a possible D gene is TRBD1 (6 bases). The CDR3 spans 15 residues. Germline V gene data show CDR1 as SGHKS and CDR2 as YYEKEE (reference sequence). V was pared by 0 bases and J by 2 bases, with 12 bases between. The CDR3 loop reads CASSLGAGATYEQYF. The DNA for the CDR3 is TGTGCCAGCAGCTTGGGGGCAGGGGCTACCTACGAGCAGTACTTC.

This rearrangement joins TRBV5-1 to TRBJ2-1; perhaps TRBD1 as D (6 bases). Germline V gene sequence: CDR1 SGHRS, CDR2 YFSETQ. V was trimmed by 0 bases and J by 7 bases, leaving 11 bases between them. This CDR3 is built from 14 residues. CDR3 DNA: TGCGCCAGCAGCTTGGGACAGGAAGGGAATGAGCAGTTCTTC. The encoded protein is CASSLGQEGNEQFF.

This chain uses TRBV29-1 with TRBJ2-2, with D unresolved. From germline, CDR1 is SQVTM and CDR2 ANQGSEA. Trimming took 6 bases from V and 1 from J, leaving 12 bases between them. The CDR3 runs 14 residues. This chain's CDR3 is CSVCVQENTGELFF. CDR3 in DNA: TGCAGCGTGTGTGTACAAGAGAACACCGGGGAGCTGTTTTTT.

V is TRBV5-1 and J is TRBJ2-7; 7 bases are a match to TRBD1. The V and J ends lost 3 bases and 4 bases, in that order; junction bases with no gene match: 10. CDR3 length equals 15 residues. Germline V lookup: CDR1 SGHRS, CDR2 YFSETQ. DNA of the CDR3: TGCGCCAGCAGCTCCCGGACAGGTCCCGCGTACGAGCAGTACTTC. Translated, it gives CASSSRTGPAYEQYF.

The CDR3 coding sequence is TGTGCCAGCAGTTACTCGGCCCCCCAATCGGAAGCTTTCTTT. It encodes CASSYSAPQSEAFF. V is TRBV6-6 and J is TRBJ1-1; unclear D gene. V dropped 0 bases and J dropped 8 bases, with 13 bases sitting between them. This CDR3 region has 14 residues. CDR1 is MNHNY, CDR2 SVGAGI, per germline (reference sequence).

The chain couples TRBV5-1 to TRBJ2-7; the D gene is possibly TRBD2 (5 bases). Trimming cost V 2 bases and J 6 bases, with 9 bases left between them. The germline V gene has CDR1 SGHRS and CDR2 YFSETQ. There are 12 residues in the CDR3. The CDR3 DNA is TGCGCCAGCAGCTTTGGAGGAGGCGAGCAGTACTTC. It encodes CASSFGGGEQYF. Looking up the rest from reference TRBV5-1 and TRBJ2-7 gives the full variable domain: KAGVTQTPRYLIKTRGQQVTLSCSPISGHRSVSWYQQTPGQGLQFLFEYFSETQRNKGNFPGRFSGRQFSNSRSEMNVSTLELGDSALYLCASSFGGGEQYFGPGTRLTVT.

The rearrangement joins TRBV19 to TRBJ1-1; 7 positions agree with TRBD1. CDR3 length: 17 residues. The junction had 13 bases not matched to a gene; V was cut back by 4 bases and J by 2 bases. Germline CDR1 reads LNHDA; CDR2 reads SQIVND (reference sequence). CDR3 sequence (DNA): TGTGCCAGTAGTAAGGAGGGGGCGTATGCGTCCAACACTGAAGCTTTCTTT. Translating it yields CASSKEGAYASNTEAFF.

The chain is built from TRBV7-9 and TRBJ2-7, with TRBD2 matching over 7 bases. This CDR3 spans 15 amino acids. V trimming: 1 base; J trimming: 1 base; junction bases outside the gene matches: 4. The germline V gene encodes CDR1 SEHNR and CDR2 FQNEAQ (reference sequence). The CDR3 sequence: CASSLGEGYSYEQYF. The DNA of the CDR3 is TGTGCCAGCAGCTTAGGGGAGGGATATTCCTACGAGCAGTACTTC.

The gene calls are TRBV5-4 and TRBJ2-2, with 8 nucleotides matching TRBD1. The germline V gene encodes CDR1 SGHNT and CDR2 YYREEE (reference sequence). V lost 1 base, J lost 5 bases, and 4 bases stayed unmatched. This CDR3 has 15 amino acids. The CDR3 nucleotides are TGTGCCAGCAGCTTGAGTCAGGGGGCTACCGGGGAGCTGTTTTTT. Amino acid sequence: CASSLSQGATGELFF.

The chain joins TRBV9 to TRBJ2-1, with TRBD1 identical over 8 bases. With 4 bases clipped from V and 4 bases from J, the junction kept 4 bases outside the gene matches. This CDR3 has 14 residues. Germline-derived CDR1 and CDR2 are SGDLS and YYNGEE. The CDR3 loop is CASSRDRSYNEQFF. CDR3 nucleotides: TGTGCCAGCAGCAGGGACAGGAGTTACAATGAGCAGTTCTTC.

V is TRBV7-2 and J is TRBJ2-7; 12 positions agree with TRBD2. The CDR3 is 15 residues long. The junction had 4 bases not matched to a gene; V was cut back by 3 bases and J by 4 bases. CDR1 and CDR2 (germline): SGHTA, FQGNSA. The CDR3 DNA reads TGTGCCAGCAGCTTGCTAGCGGGGGGGCTTTACGAGCAGTACTTC. It specifies CASSLLAGGLYEQYF.

The chain has TRBV6-1 and TRBJ2-1, with D possibly TRBD1 on 7 matching bases. Trimming pared 3 bases from V and 9 bases from J, leaving 18 bases between. This CDR3 spans 15 amino acids. Germline V gene sequence: CDR1 MNHNS, CDR2 SASEGT. CDR3 coding DNA: TGTGCCAGCAGTGACAAAGGGGCAGGGGGGAGTGAGCAGTTCTTC. Translating gives CASSDKGAGGSEQFF.

The chain employs TRBV6-5 and TRBJ2-5; weak D call: TRBD1 (6 bases). Trimming pared 8 bases from V and 3 bases from J, leaving 13 bases between. Germline assignment: CDR1 MNHEY and CDR2 SVGAGI. The CDR3 runs to 13 residues. CDR3 nucleotide sequence: TGTGCCAGCTGGGGACAAGTAAAAGAGACCCAGTACTTC. Translation: CASWGQVKETQYF.

The genes are TRBV5-1 and TRBJ2-1; 9 nucleotides line up with TRBD1. Germline V CDR1 and CDR2: SGHRS, YFSETQ. The CDR3 consists of 15 residues. Trimming took 6 bases from V and 5 from J; bases not matched to a gene: 9. The CDR3 region is CASTLFGTGNNEQFF. CDR3 DNA sequence: TGCGCCAGCACCCTTTTTGGGACAGGGAACAATGAGCAGTTCTTC.

The chain employs TRBV19 and TRBJ2-1; 7 bases fit TRBD2. CDR3 size: 16 residues. The trim removed 0 bases at V and 0 bases at J, leaving 2 bases unmatched. In germline, CDR1 is LNHDA, CDR2 SQIVND (reference sequence). CDR3: CASSIDRGSSYNEQFF. The DNA of the CDR3 is TGTGCCAGTAGTATAGATCGCGGGAGCTCCTACAATGAGCAGTTCTTC.

The V and J genes are TRBV11-2 and TRBJ2-7; D remains ambiguous. Germline-derived CDR1 and CDR2 are SGHAT and FQNNGV. Trimming removed 8 bases at V and 0 bases at J, with 14 bases between. This CDR3 is built from 14 residues. The CDR3 DNA sequence: TGTGCCAGCCGAGACATTAGAAGCTCCTACGAGCAGTACTTC. It yields the protein CASRDIRSSYEQYF.

This sequence joins TRBV30 and TRBJ1-4; 7 bases line up with TRBD1. Germline CDR1 is GTSNPN and CDR2 is SVGIG (reference sequence). The CDR3 is made up of 13 amino acids. Germline trimming cut 7 bases from V and 12 bases from J; bases unmatched to any gene: 14. The CDR3 spells CASRQGLLEELFF. In DNA, the CDR3 is TGTGCCTCACGACAGGGACTTCTTGAGGAACTGTTTTTT.

V usage is TRBV29-1 and J usage is TRBJ2-7, with D tentatively TRBD2 (6 bases). In germline, CDR1 is SQVTM, CDR2 ANQGSEA. V shed 5 bases and J shed 0 bases, with 14 bases lying between them. This CDR3 is 14 amino acids long. CDR3 loop: CSVSGTFNSYEQYF. DNA for the CDR3: TGCAGCGTTTCCGGGACTTTCAACTCCTACGAGCAGTACTTC.

The chain employs TRBV7-9 and TRBJ1-6, with 8 bases identical to TRBD1. The V gene's germline CDR1 is SEHNR and CDR2 FQNEAQ (reference sequence). V lost 5 bases and J lost 7; bases outside the gene matches: 10. This CDR3 region has 16 residues. DNA of the CDR3: TGTGCCAGCAGCCTTATAGGACAGGGCAAAAATTCACCCCTCCACTTT. This translates into CASSLIGQGKNSPLHF.

The chain combines TRBV27 with TRBJ2-1, with 8 bases lining up with TRBD2. The CDR3 spans 16 residues. V dropped 0 bases and J dropped 2; count of bases not matched to a gene: 3. The germline CDR1 and CDR2 sequences are MNHEY and SMNVEV (reference sequence). CDR3 in amino acids: CASSLSPGGPYNEQFF. CDR3 bases: TGTGCCAGCAGTTTATCGCCGGGAGGGCCCTACAATGAGCAGTTCTTC.

CDR3 sequence: CAISESGLDNQPQHF. The CDR3 region has the DNA TGTGCCATCAGTGAGTCCGGACTGGATAATCAGCCCCAGCATTTT. V is TRBV10-3 and J is TRBJ1-5, with D hard to call. V lost 0 bases, J lost 4 bases, and 10 bases lay in between. CDR1 is ENHRY, CDR2 SYGVKD, per germline. The CDR3 has 15 residues.

The rearrangement links TRBV4-1 to TRBJ1-6; 7 positions match TRBD1. The V gene end was trimmed by 1 base and the J gene end by 2 bases; junction bases not matched to a gene: 8. CDR1 MGHRA and CDR2 YSYEKL come from the germline V gene. This CDR3 contains 18 residues. Here the CDR3 DNA reads TGCGCCAGCAGCCAAGGATTAGGGGGCGCGGCCTATAATTCACCCCTCCACTTT. It translates to CASSQGLGGAAYNSPLHF.